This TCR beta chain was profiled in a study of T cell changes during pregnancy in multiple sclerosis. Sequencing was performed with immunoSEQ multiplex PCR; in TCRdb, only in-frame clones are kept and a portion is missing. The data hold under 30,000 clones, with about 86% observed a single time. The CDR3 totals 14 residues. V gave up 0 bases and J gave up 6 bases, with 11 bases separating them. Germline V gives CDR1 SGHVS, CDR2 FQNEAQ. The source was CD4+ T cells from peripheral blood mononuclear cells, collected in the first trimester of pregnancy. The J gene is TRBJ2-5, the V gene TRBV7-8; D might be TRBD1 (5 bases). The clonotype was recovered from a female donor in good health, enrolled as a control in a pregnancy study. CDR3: CASSLATEGQTQYF. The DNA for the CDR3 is TGTGCCAGCAGCTTAGCGACAGAAGGACAGACCCAGTACTTC. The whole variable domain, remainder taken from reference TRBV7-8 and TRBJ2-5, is GAGVSQSPRYKVAKRGQDVALRCDPISGHVSLFWYQQALGQGPEFLTYFQNEAQLDKSGLPSDRFFAERPEGSVSTLKIQRTQQEDSAVYLCASSLATEGQTQYFGPGTRLLVL.